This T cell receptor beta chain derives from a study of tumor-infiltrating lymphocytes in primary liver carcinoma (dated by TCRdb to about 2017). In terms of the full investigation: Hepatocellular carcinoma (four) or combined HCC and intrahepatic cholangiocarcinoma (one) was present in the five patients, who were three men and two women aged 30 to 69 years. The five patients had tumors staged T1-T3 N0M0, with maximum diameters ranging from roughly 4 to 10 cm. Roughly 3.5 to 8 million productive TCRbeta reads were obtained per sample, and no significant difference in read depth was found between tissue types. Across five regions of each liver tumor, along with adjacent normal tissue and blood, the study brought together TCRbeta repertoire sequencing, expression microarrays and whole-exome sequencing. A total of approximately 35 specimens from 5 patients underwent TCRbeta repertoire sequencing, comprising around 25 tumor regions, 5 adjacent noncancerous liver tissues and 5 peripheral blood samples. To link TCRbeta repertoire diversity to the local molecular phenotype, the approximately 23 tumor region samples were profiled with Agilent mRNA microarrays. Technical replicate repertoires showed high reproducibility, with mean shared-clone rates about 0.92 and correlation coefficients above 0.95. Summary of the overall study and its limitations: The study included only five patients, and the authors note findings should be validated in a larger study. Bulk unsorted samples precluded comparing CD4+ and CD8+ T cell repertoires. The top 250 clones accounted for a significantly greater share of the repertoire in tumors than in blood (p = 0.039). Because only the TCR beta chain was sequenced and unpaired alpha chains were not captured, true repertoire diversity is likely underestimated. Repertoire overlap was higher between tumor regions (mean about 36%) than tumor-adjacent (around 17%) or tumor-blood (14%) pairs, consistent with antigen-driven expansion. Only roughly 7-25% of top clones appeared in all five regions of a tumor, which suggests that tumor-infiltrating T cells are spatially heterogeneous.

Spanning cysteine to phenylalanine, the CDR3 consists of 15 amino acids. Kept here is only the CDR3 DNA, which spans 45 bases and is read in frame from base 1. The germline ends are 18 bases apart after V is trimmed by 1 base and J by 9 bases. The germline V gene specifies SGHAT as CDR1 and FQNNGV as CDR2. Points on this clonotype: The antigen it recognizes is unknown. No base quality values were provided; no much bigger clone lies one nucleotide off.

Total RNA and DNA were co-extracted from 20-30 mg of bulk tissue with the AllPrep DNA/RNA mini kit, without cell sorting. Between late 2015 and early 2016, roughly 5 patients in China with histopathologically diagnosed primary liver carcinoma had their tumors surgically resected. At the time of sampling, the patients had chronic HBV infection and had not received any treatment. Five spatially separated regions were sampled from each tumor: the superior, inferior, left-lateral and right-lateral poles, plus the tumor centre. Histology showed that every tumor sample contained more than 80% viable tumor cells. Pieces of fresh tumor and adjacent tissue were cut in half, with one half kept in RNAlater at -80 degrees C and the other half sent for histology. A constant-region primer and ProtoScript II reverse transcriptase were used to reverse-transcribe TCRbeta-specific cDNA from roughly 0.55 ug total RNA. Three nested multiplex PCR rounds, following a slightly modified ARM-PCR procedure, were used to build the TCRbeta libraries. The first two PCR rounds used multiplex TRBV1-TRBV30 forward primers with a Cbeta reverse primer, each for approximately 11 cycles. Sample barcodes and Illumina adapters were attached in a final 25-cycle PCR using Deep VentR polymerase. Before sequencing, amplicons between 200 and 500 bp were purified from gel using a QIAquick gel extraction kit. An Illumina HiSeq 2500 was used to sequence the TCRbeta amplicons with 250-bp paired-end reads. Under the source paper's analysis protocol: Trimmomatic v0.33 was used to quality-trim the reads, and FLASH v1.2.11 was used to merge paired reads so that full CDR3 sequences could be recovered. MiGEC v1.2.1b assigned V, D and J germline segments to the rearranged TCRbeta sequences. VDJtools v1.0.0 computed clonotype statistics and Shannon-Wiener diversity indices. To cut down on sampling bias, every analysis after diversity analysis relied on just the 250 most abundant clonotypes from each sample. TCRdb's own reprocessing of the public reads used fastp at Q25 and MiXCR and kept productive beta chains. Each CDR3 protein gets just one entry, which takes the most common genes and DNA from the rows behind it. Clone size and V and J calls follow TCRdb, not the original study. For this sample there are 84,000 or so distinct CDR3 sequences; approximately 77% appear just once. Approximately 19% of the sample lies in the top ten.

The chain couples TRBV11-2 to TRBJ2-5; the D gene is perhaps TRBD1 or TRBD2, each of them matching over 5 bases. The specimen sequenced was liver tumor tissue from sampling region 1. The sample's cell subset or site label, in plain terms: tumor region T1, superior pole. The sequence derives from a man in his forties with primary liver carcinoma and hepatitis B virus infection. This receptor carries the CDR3 CASSLGSGDGESQYF. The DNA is TGTGCCAGCAGCTTAGGGTCCGGGGACGGGGAGTCCCAGTACTTC.